This T cell receptor beta chain was retrieved from a study of cytomegalovirus exposure and HLA in healthy donors. PCR employed 60 Vbeta and 13 Jbeta primers. Assay: immunoSEQ multiplex PCR; the TCRdb copy retains only in-frame clones and omits some. The sample features around 65,000 clones, with 4% to 5.5% in its top ten. Germline V gene sequence: CDR1 SGHDT, CDR2 YYEEEE. V lost 0 bases to trimming and J lost 4 bases; unmatched junction nucleotides: 8. This CDR3 comprises 16 residues. Of note for this clone: No antigen is known for it.

Findings and limits, study-wide: Exclusion as indistinguishable affected some V segments, including TRBV6-2 and TRBV6-3. In an earlier analysis, productive rearrangement rates for most beta V segments clustered near 87% or 30%. In a later analysis, around 18,000 TCR beta sequences were associated with HLA alleles at 0.05 false discovery rate.

This clonotype was sampled from a man aged 25 to 40 in good health and CMV-seropositive. V gene TRBV5-6 combines with J gene TRBJ2-5; the match to TRBD2 covers 8 bases. Sample: PBMCs. In DNA, the CDR3 is TGTGCCAGCAGCTTGGAGATAGCGGGACGCGGAGAGACCCAGTACTTC. Its protein is CASSLEIAGRGETQYF.